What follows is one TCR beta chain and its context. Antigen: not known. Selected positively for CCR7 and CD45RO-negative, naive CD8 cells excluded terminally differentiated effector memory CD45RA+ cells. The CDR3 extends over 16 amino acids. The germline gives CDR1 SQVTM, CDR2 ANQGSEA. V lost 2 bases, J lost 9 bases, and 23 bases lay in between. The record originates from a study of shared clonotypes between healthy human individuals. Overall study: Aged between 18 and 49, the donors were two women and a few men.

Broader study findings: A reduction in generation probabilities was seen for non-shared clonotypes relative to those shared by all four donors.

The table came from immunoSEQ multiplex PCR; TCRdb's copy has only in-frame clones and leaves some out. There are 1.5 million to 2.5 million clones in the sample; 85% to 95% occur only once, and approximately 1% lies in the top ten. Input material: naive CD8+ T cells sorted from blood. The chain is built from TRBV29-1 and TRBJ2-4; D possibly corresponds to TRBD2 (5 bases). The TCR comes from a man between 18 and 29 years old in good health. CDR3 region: CSVEWAGQNPKGIQYF. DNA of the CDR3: TGCAGCGTTGAATGGGCGGGTCAGAACCCCAAGGGCATTCAGTACTTC.